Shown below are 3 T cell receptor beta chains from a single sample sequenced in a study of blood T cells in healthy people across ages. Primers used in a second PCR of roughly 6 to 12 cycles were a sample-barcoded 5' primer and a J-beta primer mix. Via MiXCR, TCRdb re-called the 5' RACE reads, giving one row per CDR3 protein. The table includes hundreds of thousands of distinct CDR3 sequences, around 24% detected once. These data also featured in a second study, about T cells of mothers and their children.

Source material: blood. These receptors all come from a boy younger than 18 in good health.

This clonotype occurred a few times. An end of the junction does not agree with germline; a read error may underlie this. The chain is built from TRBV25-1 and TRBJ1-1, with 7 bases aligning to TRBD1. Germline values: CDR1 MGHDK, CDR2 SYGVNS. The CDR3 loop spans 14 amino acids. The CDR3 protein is CASRGQLLNIEAFF. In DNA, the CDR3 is TGTGCCAGCAGGGGACAGTTACTGAACATTGAAGCTTTCTTT.

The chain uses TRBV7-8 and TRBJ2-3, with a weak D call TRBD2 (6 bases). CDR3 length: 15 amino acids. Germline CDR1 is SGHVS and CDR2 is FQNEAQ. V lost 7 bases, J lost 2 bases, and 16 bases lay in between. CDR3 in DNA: TGTGCCAGCACTCCGGCGGGACTGTCCACAGATACGCAGTATTTT. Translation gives CASTPAGLSTDTQYF. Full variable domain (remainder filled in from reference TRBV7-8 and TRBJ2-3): GAGVSQSPRYKVAKRGQDVALRCDPISGHVSLFWYQQALGQGPEFLTYFQNEAQLDKSGLPSDRFFAERPEGSVSTLKIQRTQQEDSAVYLCASTPAGLSTDTQYFGPGTRLTVL.

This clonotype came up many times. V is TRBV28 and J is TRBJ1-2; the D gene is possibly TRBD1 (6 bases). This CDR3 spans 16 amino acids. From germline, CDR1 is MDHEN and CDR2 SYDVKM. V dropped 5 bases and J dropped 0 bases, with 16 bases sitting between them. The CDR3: CASSQTGTPANYGYTF. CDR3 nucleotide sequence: TGTGCCAGCAGTCAAACCGGGACACCTGCTAACTATGGCTACACCTTC.